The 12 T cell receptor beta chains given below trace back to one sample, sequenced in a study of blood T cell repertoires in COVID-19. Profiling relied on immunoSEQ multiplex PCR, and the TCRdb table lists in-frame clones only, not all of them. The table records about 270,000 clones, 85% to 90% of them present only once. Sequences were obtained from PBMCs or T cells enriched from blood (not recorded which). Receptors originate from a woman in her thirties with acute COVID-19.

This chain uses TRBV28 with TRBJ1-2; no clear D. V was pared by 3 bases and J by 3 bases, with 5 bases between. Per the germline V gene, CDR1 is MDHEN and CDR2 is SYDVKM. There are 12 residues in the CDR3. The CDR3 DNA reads TGTGCCAGCAGTTTTAACTACTATGGCTACACCTTC. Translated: CASSFNYYGYTF.

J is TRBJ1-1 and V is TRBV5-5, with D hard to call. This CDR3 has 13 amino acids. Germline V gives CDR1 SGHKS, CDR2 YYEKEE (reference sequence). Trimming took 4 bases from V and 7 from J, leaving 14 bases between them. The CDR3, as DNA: TGTGCCAGCAGCGTACATACAGAGATTGAAGCTTTCTTT. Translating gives CASSVHTEIEAFF.

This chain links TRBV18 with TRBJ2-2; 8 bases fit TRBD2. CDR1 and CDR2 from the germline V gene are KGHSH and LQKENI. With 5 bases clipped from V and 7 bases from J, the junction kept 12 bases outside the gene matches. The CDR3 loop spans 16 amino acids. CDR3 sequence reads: CASSRISGSGGGELFF. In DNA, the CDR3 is TGTGCCAGCTCAAGAATCAGCGGGAGTGGTGGCGGGGAGCTGTTTTTT. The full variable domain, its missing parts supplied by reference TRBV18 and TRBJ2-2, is NAGVMQNPRHLVRRRGQEARLRCSPMKGHSHVYWYRQLPEEGLKFMVYLQKENIIDESGMPKERFSAEFPKEGPSILRIQQVVRGDSAAYFCASSRISGSGGGELFFGEGSRLTVL.

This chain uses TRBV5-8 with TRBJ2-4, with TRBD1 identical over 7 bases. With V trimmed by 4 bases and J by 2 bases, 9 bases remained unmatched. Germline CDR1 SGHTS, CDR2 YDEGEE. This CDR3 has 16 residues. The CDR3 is CASSPDRVGTKNIQYF. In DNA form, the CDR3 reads TGTGCCAGCAGCCCCGACAGGGTTGGGACCAAAAACATTCAGTACTTC. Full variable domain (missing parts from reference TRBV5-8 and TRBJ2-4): EAGVTQSPTHLIKTRGQQATLRCSPISGHTSVYWYQQALGLGLQFLLWYDEGEERNRGNFPPRFSGRQFPNYSSELNVNALELEDSALYLCASSPDRVGTKNIQYFGAGTRLSVL.

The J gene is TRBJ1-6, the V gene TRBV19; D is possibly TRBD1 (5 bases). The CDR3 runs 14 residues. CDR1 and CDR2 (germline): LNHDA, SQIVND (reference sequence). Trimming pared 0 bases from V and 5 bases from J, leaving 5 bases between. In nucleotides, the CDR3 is TGTGCCAGTAGTATAGACAGGGATAATTCACCCCTCCACTTT. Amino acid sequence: CASSIDRDNSPLHF.

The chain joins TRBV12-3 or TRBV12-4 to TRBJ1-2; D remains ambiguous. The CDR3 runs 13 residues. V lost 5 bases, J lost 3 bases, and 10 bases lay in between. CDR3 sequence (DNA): TGTGCCAGCAGTAAGCGGACGGACTATGGCTACACCTTC. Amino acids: CASSKRTDYGYTF.

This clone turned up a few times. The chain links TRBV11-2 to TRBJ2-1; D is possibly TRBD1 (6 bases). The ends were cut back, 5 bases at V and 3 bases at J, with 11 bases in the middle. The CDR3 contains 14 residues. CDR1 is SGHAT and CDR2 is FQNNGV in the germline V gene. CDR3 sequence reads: CASSLRDIYNEQFF. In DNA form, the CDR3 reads TGTGCCAGCAGCCTCCGGGACATCTACAATGAGCAGTTCTTC.

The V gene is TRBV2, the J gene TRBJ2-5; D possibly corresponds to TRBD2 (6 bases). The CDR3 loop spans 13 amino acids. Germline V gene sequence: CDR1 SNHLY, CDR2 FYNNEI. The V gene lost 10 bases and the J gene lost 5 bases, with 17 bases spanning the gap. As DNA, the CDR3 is TGTGCCACCGGGGCTAGCGTGTTGGAGACCCAGTACTTC. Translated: CATGASVLETQYF.

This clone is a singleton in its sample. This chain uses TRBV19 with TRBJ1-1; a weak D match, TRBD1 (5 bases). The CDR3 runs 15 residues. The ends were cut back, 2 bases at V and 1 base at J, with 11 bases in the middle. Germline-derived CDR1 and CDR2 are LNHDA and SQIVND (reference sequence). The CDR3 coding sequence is TGTGCCAGTAGTATACTTAGCGGGGCGAACACTGAAGCTTTCTTT. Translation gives CASSILSGANTEAFF.

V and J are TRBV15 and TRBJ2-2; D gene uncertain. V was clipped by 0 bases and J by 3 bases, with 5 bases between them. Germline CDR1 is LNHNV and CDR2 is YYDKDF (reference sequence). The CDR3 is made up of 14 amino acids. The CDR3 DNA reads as TGTGCCACCAGCAGAGATTTAGACACCGGGGAGCTGTTTTTT. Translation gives CATSRDLDTGELFF.

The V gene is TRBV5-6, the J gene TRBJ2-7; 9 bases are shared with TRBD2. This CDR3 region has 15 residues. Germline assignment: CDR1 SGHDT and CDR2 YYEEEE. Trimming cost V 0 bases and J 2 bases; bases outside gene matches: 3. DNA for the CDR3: TGTGCCAGCAGCTTGGGTCTAGCGGGGACCTACGAGCAGTACTTC. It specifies CASSLGLAGTYEQYF.

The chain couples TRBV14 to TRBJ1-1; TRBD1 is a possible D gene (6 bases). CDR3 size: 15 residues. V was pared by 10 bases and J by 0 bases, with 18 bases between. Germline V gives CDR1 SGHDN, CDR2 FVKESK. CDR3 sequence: CATHAYAGVNTEAFF. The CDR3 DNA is TGTGCCACCCACGCCTACGCAGGGGTGAACACTGAAGCTTTCTTT.